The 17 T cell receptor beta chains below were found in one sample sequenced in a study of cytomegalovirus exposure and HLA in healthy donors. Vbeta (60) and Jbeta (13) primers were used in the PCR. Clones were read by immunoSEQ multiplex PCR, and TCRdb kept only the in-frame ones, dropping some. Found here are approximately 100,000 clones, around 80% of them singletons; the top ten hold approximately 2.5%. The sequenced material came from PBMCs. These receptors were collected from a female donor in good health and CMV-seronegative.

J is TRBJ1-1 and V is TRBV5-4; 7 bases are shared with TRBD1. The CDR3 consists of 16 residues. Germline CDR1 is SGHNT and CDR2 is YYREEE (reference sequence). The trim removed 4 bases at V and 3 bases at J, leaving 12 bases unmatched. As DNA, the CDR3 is TGTGCCAGCAGCCCGGCTGAGACAGGGTGGGACACTGAAGCTTTCTTT. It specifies CASSPAETGWDTEAFF.

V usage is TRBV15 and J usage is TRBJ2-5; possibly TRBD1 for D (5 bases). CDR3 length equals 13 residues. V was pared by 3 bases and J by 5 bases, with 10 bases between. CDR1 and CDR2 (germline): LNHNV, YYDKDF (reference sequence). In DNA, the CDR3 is TGTGCCACCAGCAGCGACAGAAGGGAGACCCAGTACTTC. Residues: CATSSDRRETQYF. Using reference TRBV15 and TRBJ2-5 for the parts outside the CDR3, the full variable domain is DAMVIQNPRYQVTQFGKPVTLSCSQTLNHNVMYWYQQKSSQAPKLLFHYYDKDFNNEADTPDNFQSRRPNTSFCFLDIRSPGLGDTAMYLCATSSDRRETQYFGPGTRLLVL.

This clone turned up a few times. In DNA, the CDR3 is TGTGCCAGCAGTTACTCGTCGGGCTCTGGAAACACCATATATTTT. It codes for CASSYSSGSGNTIYF. V usage is TRBV6-5 and J usage is TRBJ1-3; D uncertain. The germline V and J ends were trimmed by 0 bases and 0 bases, with 6 bases remaining between them. There are 15 residues in the CDR3. The germline CDR1 and CDR2 sequences are MNHEY and SVGAGI.

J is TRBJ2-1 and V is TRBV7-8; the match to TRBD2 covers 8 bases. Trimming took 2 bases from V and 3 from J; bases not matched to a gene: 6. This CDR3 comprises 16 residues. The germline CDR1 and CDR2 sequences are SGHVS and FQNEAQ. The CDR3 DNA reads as TGTGCCAGCAGCTTAAAAGCGGGGGTTTACTACAATGAGCAGTTCTTC. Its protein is CASSLKAGVYYNEQFF.

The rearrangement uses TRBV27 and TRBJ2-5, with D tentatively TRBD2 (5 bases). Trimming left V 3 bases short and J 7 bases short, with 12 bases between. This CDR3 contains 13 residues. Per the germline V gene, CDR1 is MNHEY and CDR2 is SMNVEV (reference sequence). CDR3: CASSFSGIGTQYF. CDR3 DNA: TGTGCCAGCAGTTTTTCCGGGATCGGGACCCAGTACTTC.

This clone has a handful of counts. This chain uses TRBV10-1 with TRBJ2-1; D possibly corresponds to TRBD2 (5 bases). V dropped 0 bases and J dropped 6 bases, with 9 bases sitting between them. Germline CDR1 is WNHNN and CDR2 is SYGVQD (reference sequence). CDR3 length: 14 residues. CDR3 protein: CASSESRLANEQFF. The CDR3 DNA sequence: TGCGCCAGCAGTGAGTCGCGTCTAGCCAATGAGCAGTTCTTC.

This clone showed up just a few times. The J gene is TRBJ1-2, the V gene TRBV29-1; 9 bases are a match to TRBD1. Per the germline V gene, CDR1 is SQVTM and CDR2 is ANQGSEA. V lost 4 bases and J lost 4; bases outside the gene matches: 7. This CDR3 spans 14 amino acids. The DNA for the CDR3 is TGCAGCGTTGCCCCACAGGGGGCTGGCTATGGCTACACCTTC. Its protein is CSVAPQGAGYGYTF.

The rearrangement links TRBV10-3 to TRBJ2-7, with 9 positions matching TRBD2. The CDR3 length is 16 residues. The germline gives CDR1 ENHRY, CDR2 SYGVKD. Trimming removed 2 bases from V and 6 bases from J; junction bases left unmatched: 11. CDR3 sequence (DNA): TGTGCCATCAGTGAGAGACATAGCGGGGGTAGTCCCGAGCAGTACTTC. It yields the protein CAISERHSGGSPEQYF.

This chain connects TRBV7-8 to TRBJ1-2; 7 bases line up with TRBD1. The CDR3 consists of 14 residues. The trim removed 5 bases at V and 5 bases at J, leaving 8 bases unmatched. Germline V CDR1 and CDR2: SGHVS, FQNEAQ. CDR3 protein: CASSRDSLNYGYTF. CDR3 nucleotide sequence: TGTGCCAGCAGCCGGGACAGTCTCAATTATGGCTACACCTTC.

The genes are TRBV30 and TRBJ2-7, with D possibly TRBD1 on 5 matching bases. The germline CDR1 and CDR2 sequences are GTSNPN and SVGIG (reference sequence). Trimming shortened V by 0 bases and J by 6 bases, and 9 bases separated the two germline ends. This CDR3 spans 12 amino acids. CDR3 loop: CAWSVHQGEQYF. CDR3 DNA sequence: TGTGCCTGGAGTGTTCATCAGGGCGAGCAGTACTTC.

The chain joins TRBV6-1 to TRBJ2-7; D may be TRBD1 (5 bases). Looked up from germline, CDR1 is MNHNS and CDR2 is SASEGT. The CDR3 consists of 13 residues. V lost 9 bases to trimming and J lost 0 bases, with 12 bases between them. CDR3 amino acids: CASSLTVSYEQYF. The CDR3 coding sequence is TGTGCCAGTTCACTGACAGTCTCCTACGAGCAGTACTTC.

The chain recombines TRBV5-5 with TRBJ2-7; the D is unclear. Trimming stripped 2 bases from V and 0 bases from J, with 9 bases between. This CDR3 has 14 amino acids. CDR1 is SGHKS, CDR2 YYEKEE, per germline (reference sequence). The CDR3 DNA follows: TGTGCCAGCAGCTTTATGGTAGACTCCTACGAGCAGTACTTC. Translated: CASSFMVDSYEQYF.

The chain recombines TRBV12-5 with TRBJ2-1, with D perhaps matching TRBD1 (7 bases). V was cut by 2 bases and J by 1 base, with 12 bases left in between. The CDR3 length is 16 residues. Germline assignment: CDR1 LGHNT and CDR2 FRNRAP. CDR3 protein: CASGLPGGTSYNEQFF. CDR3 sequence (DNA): TGTGCTAGTGGTTTGCCAGGGGGGACGTCCTACAATGAGCAGTTCTTC. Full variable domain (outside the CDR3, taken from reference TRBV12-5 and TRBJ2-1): DARVTQTPRHKVTEMGQEVTMRCQPILGHNTVFWYRQTMMQGLELLAYFRNRAPLDDSGMPKDRFSAEMPDATLATLKIQPSEPRDSAVYFCASGLPGGTSYNEQFFGPGTRLTVL.

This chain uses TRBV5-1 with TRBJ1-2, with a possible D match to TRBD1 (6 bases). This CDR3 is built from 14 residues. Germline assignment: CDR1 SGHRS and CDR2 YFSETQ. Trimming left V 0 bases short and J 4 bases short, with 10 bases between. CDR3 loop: CASSLAQGTYGYTF. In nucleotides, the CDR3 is TGCGCCAGCAGCTTGGCCCAGGGGACCTATGGCTACACCTTC.

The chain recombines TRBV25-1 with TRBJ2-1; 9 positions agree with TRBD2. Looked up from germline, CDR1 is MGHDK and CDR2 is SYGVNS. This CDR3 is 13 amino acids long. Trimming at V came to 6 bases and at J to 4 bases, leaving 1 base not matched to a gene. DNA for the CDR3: TGTGCCAGCAGGACTAGCGGTTACAATGAGCAGTTCTTC. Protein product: CASRTSGYNEQFF.

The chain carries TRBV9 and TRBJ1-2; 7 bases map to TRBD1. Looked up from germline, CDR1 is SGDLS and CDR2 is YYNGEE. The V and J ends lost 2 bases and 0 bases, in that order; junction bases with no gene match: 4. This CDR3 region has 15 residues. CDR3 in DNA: TGTGCCAGCAGCGTCGAGGGGGCCCCTAACTATGGCTACACCTTC. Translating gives CASSVEGAPNYGYTF.

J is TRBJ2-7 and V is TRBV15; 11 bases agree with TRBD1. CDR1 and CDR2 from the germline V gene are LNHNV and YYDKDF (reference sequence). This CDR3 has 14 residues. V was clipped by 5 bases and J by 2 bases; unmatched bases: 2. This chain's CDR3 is CATSRDRGTYEQYF. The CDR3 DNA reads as TGTGCCACCAGCCGGGACAGGGGGACCTACGAGCAGTACTTC.